The 17 T cell receptor beta chains below were found in one sample sequenced in a study of Ad26.COV2.S vaccination and SARS-CoV-2 variants. Treatment of the sample: roughly 18 received Ad26.COV2.S at low or high dose, single or two shots; roughly five received placebo; per-sample allocation not given. Specimen acquisition occurred on day 63 following the initial vaccine or placebo injection. TCRdb keeps only in-frame clones here, not all; method: immunoSEQ multiplex PCR. Of hundreds of thousands of clones listed, 89% were seen once; the top ten hold approximately 1.5%. Sequenced here: peripheral blood, sampled in a trial of Ad26.COV2.S vaccine versus placebo. These receptors came from a person between 18 and 65 years old who received the Ad26.COV2.S COVID-19 vaccine or a placebo.

V is TRBV19 and J is TRBJ1-2, with D possibly TRBD1 on 5 matching bases. From germline, CDR1 is LNHDA and CDR2 SQIVND (reference sequence). Trimming shortened V by 0 bases and J by 6 bases, and 17 bases separated the two germline ends. The CDR3 runs 16 residues. The CDR3 DNA is TGTGCCAGTAGTATAGATGGGAGAACCCAGGGAGATGGCTACACCTTC. It yields the protein CASSIDGRTQGDGYTF.

V and J are TRBV6-6 and TRBJ1-4; a weak D match, TRBD1 (6 bases). The CDR3 contains 15 residues. The germline V gene encodes CDR1 MNHNY and CDR2 SVGAGI (reference sequence). V was cut by 6 bases and J by 8 bases, with 19 bases left in between. The CDR3 DNA follows: TGTGCCAGCAGCAACCGACAGGTTGCTTCGGAAAAACTGTTTTTT. Translated, it gives CASSNRQVASEKLFF.

The chain is built from TRBV3-1 (or the pseudogene TRBV3-2) and TRBJ2-7, with D perhaps matching TRBD1 (6 bases). Looked up from germline, CDR1 is LGHDT and CDR2 is YNNKEL (reference sequence). The CDR3 runs to 14 residues. Trimming took off 4 bases at V and 7 bases at J, with 17 bases between the two ends. This CDR3 reads CASSRVQGFGEQYF. The DNA for the CDR3 is TGTGCCAGCAGCCGGGTACAGGGCTTCGGGGAGCAGTACTTC.

This clone was recorded only once. Other nucleotide sequences in the sample specify the same CDR3. The chain has TRBV18 and TRBJ1-5; D is unresolved. V lost 5 bases and J 4 bases, leaving 9 bases between the germline ends. CDR1 is KGHSH and CDR2 is LQKENI in the germline V gene. This CDR3 region has 13 residues. The CDR3: CASSSGENQPQHF. CDR3 DNA: TGTGCCAGCTCATCGGGTGAAAATCAGCCCCAGCATTTT.

This clone was seen just once. The rearrangement links TRBV12-3 or TRBV12-4 to TRBJ2-1, with D hard to call. The CDR3 sequence is 11 residues long. Trimming took off 3 bases at V and 8 bases at J, with 5 bases between the two ends. CDR3 DNA sequence: TGTGCCAGCAGTTTTGTCGATGAGCAGTTCTTC. As protein: CASSFVDEQFF.

This chain uses TRBV13 with TRBJ1-1; D uncertain. The V end lost 1 base, the J end lost 1 base, and 4 bases lay between the germline ends. The germline CDR1 and CDR2 sequences are PRHDT and FYEKMQ (reference sequence). The CDR3 contains 13 residues. For the CDR3, the DNA is TGTGCCAGCAGCTTAGTCTGGAACACTGAAGCTTTCTTT. Translated: CASSLVWNTEAFF.

The chain recombines TRBV30 with TRBJ2-3; the D gene could be TRBD1 or TRBD2 (6 bases each). Trimming stripped 0 bases from V and 2 bases from J, with 15 bases between. The germline V gene has CDR1 GTSNPN and CDR2 SVGIG (reference sequence). The CDR3 sequence is 16 residues long. The DNA of the CDR3 is TGTGCCTGGAGTGTACAGGGAGGAATGCCCACAGATACGCAGTATTTT. This sequence encodes CAWSVQGGMPTDTQYF.

The J gene is TRBJ2-1, the V gene TRBV3-1 (or the pseudogene TRBV3-2); the D gene is possibly TRBD1 (5 bases). Trimming took 5 bases from V and 0 from J, leaving 11 bases between them. Germline assignment: CDR1 LGHDT and CDR2 YNNKEL (reference sequence). This CDR3 is built from 15 residues. CDR3 DNA sequence: TGTGCCAGCAGCGCTGGGGCCTTCTCCTACAATGAGCAGTTCTTC. Translating gives CASSAGAFSYNEQFF.

V gene TRBV6-5 combines with J gene TRBJ2-3; the D gene could be TRBD1 or TRBD2 (6 bases each). The CDR3 runs to 13 residues. Per the germline V gene, CDR1 is MNHEY and CDR2 is SVGAGI. V shed 11 bases and J shed 4 bases, with 16 bases lying between them. CDR3 DNA: TGTGCCGCAGGTTGGGGGGCCTCAGATACGCAGTATTTT. This encodes CAAGWGASDTQYF.

The chain combines TRBV18 with TRBJ2-1; 7 nucleotides agree with TRBD1. V gave up 8 bases and J gave up 6 bases; unmatched junction bases: 10. Germline assignment: CDR1 KGHSH and CDR2 LQKENI. There are 14 residues in the CDR3. This CDR3 reads CASHPGTASNEQFF. Written as DNA, the CDR3 is TGTGCCAGCCACCCGGGGACAGCGTCCAATGAGCAGTTCTTC.

This chain connects TRBV6-8 to TRBJ1-6, with TRBD1 matching 9 bases. CDR3 size: 20 residues. V lost 7 bases, J lost 10 bases, and 26 bases stayed unmatched. Germline CDR1 reads MNHGY; CDR2 reads SAAAGT. Here the CDR3 reads CASTPPGQGNTPKYWSPLHF. CDR3 bases: TGTGCCAGCACCCCTCCGGGACAGGGTAATACCCCCAAATATTGGTCACCCCTCCACTTT.

This chain connects TRBV6-2 or TRBV6-3 to TRBJ1-1; 7 bases match TRBD1. The CDR3 is 16 amino acids. From germline, CDR1 is MNHEY and CDR2 SVGEGT. Trimming took 0 bases from V and 0 from J; bases not matched to a gene: 4. The CDR3 nucleotides read TGTGCCAGCAGTTACTCCGCCGGGACAGTGAACACTGAAGCTTTCTTT. Translated, it gives CASSYSAGTVNTEAFF.

The chain combines TRBV10-3 with TRBJ2-7, with D possibly being TRBD1 or TRBD2 (5 bases each). The ends were cut back, 6 bases at V and 3 bases at J, with 18 bases in the middle. This CDR3 has 15 amino acids. CDR1 and CDR2 (germline): ENHRY, SYGVKD. In nucleotides, the CDR3 is TGTGCCATCAGCAACGGGGCCGCTGGGAACTACGAGCAGTACTTC. Protein: CAISNGAAGNYEQYF.

This clone was found many times. The chain carries TRBV30 and TRBJ1-1, with no clear D. The CDR3 length is 14 residues. The V end lost 4 bases, the J end lost 0 bases, and 12 bases lay between the germline ends. Per germline, CDR1 GTSNPN and CDR2 SVGIG (reference sequence). For the CDR3, the DNA is TGTGCCTGGAAAGGGCCCAGGATGAACACTGAAGCTTTCTTT. Amino acids: CAWKGPRMNTEAFF.

About this clone itself: Other nucleotide sequences from this sample produce the same CDR3. The V gene is TRBV12-5, the J gene TRBJ1-1; D gene ambiguous. Trimming took 6 bases from V and 2 from J, leaving 1 base between them. The V gene's germline CDR1 is LGHNT and CDR2 FRNRAP. This CDR3 is 10 amino acids long. CDR3 bases: TGTGCTAGTGGCAACACTGAAGCTTTCTTT. Translated, it gives CASGNTEAFF.

This clone came up a few times. Other DNA sequences in this specimen translate into the identical CDR3. The genes are TRBV5-6 and TRBJ2-7; D remains unclear. Germline CDR1 SGHDT, CDR2 YYEEEE. The V gene lost 0 bases and the J gene lost 6 bases, with 10 bases spanning the gap. The CDR3 runs 13 residues. CDR3 coding DNA: TGTGCCAGCAGCTTGGTAGGCGGCCGCGAGCAGTACTTC. Residues: CASSLVGGREQYF.

The rearrangement uses TRBV3-1 (or the pseudogene TRBV3-2) and TRBJ2-3; possible D gene TRBD2, 6 bases. V was shortened by 0 bases and J by 1 base, with 11 bases between the two germline ends. The V gene's germline CDR1 is LGHDT and CDR2 YNNKEL (reference sequence). The CDR3 is 16 amino acids. This CDR3 reads CASSQDVREGTDTQYF. Written as DNA, the CDR3 is TGTGCCAGCAGCCAAGATGTGAGGGAGGGCACAGATACGCAGTATTTT.